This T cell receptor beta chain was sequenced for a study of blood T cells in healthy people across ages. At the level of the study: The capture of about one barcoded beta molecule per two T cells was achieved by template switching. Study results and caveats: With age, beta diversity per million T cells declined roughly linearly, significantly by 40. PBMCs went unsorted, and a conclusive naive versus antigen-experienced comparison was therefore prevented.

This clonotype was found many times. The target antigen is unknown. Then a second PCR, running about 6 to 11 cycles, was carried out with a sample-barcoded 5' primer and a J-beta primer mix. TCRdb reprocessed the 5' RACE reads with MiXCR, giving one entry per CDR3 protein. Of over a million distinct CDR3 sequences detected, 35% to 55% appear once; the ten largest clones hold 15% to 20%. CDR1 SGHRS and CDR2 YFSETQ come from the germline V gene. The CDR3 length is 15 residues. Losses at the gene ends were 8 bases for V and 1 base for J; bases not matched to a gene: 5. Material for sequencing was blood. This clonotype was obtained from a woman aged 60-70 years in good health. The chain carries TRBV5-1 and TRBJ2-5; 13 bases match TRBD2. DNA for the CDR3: TGCGCCAGTGGGACTAGCGGGGCGCTCCAAGAGACCCAGTACTTC. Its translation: CASGTSGALQETQYF.